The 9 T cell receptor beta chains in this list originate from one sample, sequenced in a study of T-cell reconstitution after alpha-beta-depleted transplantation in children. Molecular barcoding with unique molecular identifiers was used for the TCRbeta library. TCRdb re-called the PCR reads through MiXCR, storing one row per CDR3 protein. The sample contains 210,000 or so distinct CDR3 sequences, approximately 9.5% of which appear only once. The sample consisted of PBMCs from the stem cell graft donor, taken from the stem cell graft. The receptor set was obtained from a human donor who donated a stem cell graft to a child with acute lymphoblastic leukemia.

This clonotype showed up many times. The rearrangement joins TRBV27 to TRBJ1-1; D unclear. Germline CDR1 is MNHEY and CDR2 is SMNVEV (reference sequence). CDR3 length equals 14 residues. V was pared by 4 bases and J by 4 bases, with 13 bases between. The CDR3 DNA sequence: TGTGCCAGCAGTTGGGCCAGTCTGAGCACTGAAGCTTTCTTT. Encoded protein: CASSWASLSTEAFF.

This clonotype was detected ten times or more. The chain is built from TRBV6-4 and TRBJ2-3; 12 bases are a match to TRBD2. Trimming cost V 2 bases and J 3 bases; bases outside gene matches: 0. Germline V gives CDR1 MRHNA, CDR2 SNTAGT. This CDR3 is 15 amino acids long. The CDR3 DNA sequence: TGTGCCAGCAGTGACGGGACTAGCGGGACAGATACGCAGTATTTT. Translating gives CASSDGTSGTDTQYF.

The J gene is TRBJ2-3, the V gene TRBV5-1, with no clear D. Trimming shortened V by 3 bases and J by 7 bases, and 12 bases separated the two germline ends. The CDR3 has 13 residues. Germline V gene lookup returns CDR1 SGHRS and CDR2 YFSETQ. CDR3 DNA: TGCGCCAGCAGCTCGAGAGTGTCAAATACGCAGTATTTT. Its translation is CASSSRVSNTQYF.

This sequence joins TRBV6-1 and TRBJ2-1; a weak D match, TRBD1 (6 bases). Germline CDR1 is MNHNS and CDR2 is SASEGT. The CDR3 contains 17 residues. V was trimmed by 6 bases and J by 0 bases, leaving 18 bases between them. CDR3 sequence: CASRKPRDIYSYNEQFF. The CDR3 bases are TGTGCCAGCAGGAAGCCCCGGGACATCTACTCCTACAATGAGCAGTTCTTC.

The CDR3 loop is CASSLLMGEETQYF. Written as DNA, the CDR3 is TGTGCCAGCAGCTTATTGATGGGGGAAGAGACCCAGTACTTC. The gene calls are TRBV11-2 and TRBJ2-5; D is possibly TRBD1 or TRBD2 (5 bases each). The CDR3 sequence is 14 residues long. Germline V gene sequence: CDR1 SGHAT, CDR2 FQNNGV. With 2 bases removed from V and 3 bases from J, the gap between germline ends came to 10 bases.

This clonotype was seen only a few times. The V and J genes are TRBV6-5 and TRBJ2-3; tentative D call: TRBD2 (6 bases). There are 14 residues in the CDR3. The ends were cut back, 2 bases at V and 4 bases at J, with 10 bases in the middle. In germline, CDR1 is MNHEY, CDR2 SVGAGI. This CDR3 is CASSYRGGADTQYF. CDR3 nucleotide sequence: TGTGCCAGCAGTTACCGTGGCGGGGCAGATACGCAGTATTTT.

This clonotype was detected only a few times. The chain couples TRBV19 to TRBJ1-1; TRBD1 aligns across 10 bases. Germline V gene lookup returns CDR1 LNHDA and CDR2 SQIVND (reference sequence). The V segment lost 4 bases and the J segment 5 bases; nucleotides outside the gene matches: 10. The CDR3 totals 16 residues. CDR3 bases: TGTGCCAGTAGTAAAGACAGGGGGCGATTGGATACTGAAGCTTTCTTT. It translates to CASSKDRGRLDTEAFF.

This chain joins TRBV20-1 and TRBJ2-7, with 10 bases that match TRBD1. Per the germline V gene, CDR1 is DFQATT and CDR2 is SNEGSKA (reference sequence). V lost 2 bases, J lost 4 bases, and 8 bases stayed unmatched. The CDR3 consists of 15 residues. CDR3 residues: CSARTTGTGEYEQYF. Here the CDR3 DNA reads TGCAGTGCTAGAACAACCGGGACAGGGGAATACGAGCAGTACTTC.

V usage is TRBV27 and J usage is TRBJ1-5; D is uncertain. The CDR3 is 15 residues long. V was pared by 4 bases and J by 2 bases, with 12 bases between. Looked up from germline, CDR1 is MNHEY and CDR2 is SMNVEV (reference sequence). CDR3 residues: CASSSQGGGNQPQHF. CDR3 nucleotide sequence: TGTGCCAGCAGTTCCCAAGGCGGGGGCAATCAGCCCCAGCATTTT.